This T cell receptor beta chain was documented in a study of T-cell reconstitution after alpha-beta-depleted transplantation in children. V was cut by 4 bases and J by 0 bases, with 10 bases left in between. This CDR3 spans 15 amino acids. Germline values: CDR1 KGHSH, CDR2 LQKENI. General observations from the study: Several hundred expanded graft clones reportedly gave rise to the alpha-beta T cells present about two months after transplant. It was surviving recipient T cells and thymic progenitors that gave some patients high TCRbeta diversity at day 60. When one year had passed after transplant, most T-cell counts and diversity came from newly produced T cells.

A note on this clonotype: Its antigen remains unidentified.

Unique molecular identifiers were used in preparing the TCRbeta library. TCRdb re-derived calls from the PCR reads in MiXCR, one entry per CDR3 protein. The data contain about 580,000 distinct CDR3 sequences, around 23% of them seen just once; the ten biggest clones take up 13% to 15%. The source material was PBMCs, mostly from graft donor cells, sampled 360 days after TCRalphabeta/CD19-depleted stem cell transplant. The chain joins TRBV18 to TRBJ2-1; the D gene is possibly TRBD2 (5 bases). The TCR originated in a boy under two years old who had a stem cell transplant for acute myeloid leukemia, so the T cells may come from the graft donor. The CDR3 region has the DNA TGTGCCAGCTCACAAACGGACTCCTCCTACAATGAGCAGTTCTTC. Translating it yields CASSQTDSSYNEQFF. The variable domain in full, completed from reference TRBV18 and TRBJ2-1, reads NAGVMQNPRHLVRRRGQEARLRCSPMKGHSHVYWYRQLPEEGLKFMVYLQKENIIDESGMPKERFSAEFPKEGPSILRIQQVVRGDSAAYFCASSQTDSSYNEQFFGPGTRLTVL.